A single sample is the source of the 27 T cell receptor beta chains below, sequenced in a study of T cells in Graves' hyperthyroidism and ophthalmopathy. The source material, RNA transcripts, was used to amplify TCR beta CDR3 regions. The HTBI set primed first-round TCR CDR3 RT-PCR. Using its own MiXCR run on the multiplex PCR reads, TCRdb lists one record per CDR3 protein. Counted here are about 640,000 distinct CDR3 sequences, roughly 20% occurring once; the ten biggest clones make up roughly a third. The sample was blood. These receptors all stem from a man younger than 45 with Graves' ophthalmopathy.

The V call is TRBV27, the J call TRBJ2-1; TRBD1 matches 9 bases. This CDR3 is 18 amino acids long. V lost 6 bases to trimming and J lost 6 bases; unmatched junction nucleotides: 18. Per germline, CDR1 MNHEY and CDR2 SMNVEV (reference sequence). CDR3 nucleotide sequence: TGTGCCAGCAGGACAAGACTCTCGGGACAGGGAGGCGGCAATGAGCAGTTCTTC. This encodes CASRTRLSGQGGGNEQFF.

This chain uses TRBV2 with TRBJ1-4; TRBD1 might be the D (6 bases). Trimming left V 8 bases short and J 4 bases short, with 8 bases between. The CDR3 is made up of 12 amino acids. Germline CDR1 and CDR2: SNHLY and FYNNEI. The CDR3 region is CASGGVNEKLFF. CDR3 bases: TGTGCCAGCGGGGGCGTTAATGAAAAACTGTTTTTT.

This clonotype came up a few times. The chain is built from TRBV7-3 and TRBJ2-3; possibly TRBD2 for D (7 bases). Trimming removed 2 bases at V and 4 bases at J, with 19 bases between. The CDR3 has 17 residues. CDR1 and CDR2 (germline): SGHTA, FQGTGA. The CDR3 nucleotides are TGTGCCAGCAGCTTATGGGGGGCGGGAGTTGGCGCAGATACGCAGTATTTT. It encodes CASSLWGAGVGADTQYF.

J is TRBJ1-3 and V is TRBV6-1, with a possible D match to TRBD1 (5 bases). CDR3 length: 16 residues. The germline V and J ends were trimmed by 6 bases and 0 bases, with 15 bases remaining between them. Germline V gives CDR1 MNHNS, CDR2 SASEGT. For the CDR3, the DNA is TGTGCCAGCAGGACGGAGGGGTCTTCCTCTGGAAACACCATATATTTT. Its protein is CASRTEGSSSGNTIYF.

The chain uses TRBV3-1 and TRBJ2-1, with 8 bases matching TRBD2. J lost 6 bases, V lost 4 bases, and 11 bases had no gene match. Germline V gives CDR1 LGHDT, CDR2 YNNKEL (reference sequence). This CDR3 is built from 16 residues. The CDR3 spells CASSLVGAGGPNEQFF. The CDR3 DNA is TGTGCCAGCAGCCTCGTCGGGGCGGGAGGTCCCAATGAGCAGTTCTTC.

This chain links TRBV2 with TRBJ2-1; TRBD1 matches 7 bases. The CDR3 covers 16 residues. Unmatched junction bases numbered 6, after V lost 4 bases and J lost 0 bases. The germline CDR1 and CDR2 sequences are SNHLY and FYNNEI. CDR3 DNA: TGTGCCAGCAGTGTGGGACAGTCGAGCTCCTACAATGAGCAGTTCTTC. Protein: CASSVGQSSSYNEQFF. Filled out from reference TRBV2 and TRBJ2-1, the complete variable domain reads EPEVTQTPSHQVTQMGQEVILRCVPISNHLYFYWYRQILGQKVEFLVSFYNNEISEKSEIFDDQFSVERPDGSNFTLKIRSTKLEDSAMYFCASSVGQSSSYNEQFFGPGTRLTVL.

This clonotype came up a few times. This chain links TRBV6-1 with TRBJ1-3; 9 bases line up with TRBD1. The CDR3 extends over 16 amino acids. The V gene end was trimmed by 5 bases and the J gene end by 2 bases; junction bases not matched to a gene: 7. Germline-derived CDR1 and CDR2 are MNHNS and SASEGT. For the CDR3, the DNA is TGTGCCAGCAGTCGCACCGGGACAGGGACTGGAAACACCATATATTTT. It specifies CASSRTGTGTGNTIYF.

The chain is built from TRBV6-5 and TRBJ1-2, with 10 bases aligning to TRBD1. CDR1 and CDR2 from the germline V gene are MNHEY and SVGAGI. The CDR3 extends over 16 amino acids. The V and J ends lost 2 bases and 5 bases, in that order; junction bases with no gene match: 8. CDR3 bases: TGTGCCAGCAGTTACGGGACAGGGGCCGCGGATTATGGCTACACCTTC. It specifies CASSYGTGAADYGYTF.

For the CDR3, the DNA is TGTGCCAGCAGTTACTCGAGGACCGAGCAGTACTTC. It specifies CASSYSRTEQYF. The genes are TRBV6-5 and TRBJ2-7; no reliable D call. Trimming took off 0 bases at V and 6 bases at J, with 6 bases between the two ends. The CDR3 has 12 residues. Germline V lookup: CDR1 MNHEY, CDR2 SVGAGI.

This clonotype showed up many times. This chain uses TRBV5-1 with TRBJ2-7; unclear D gene. The CDR3 has 14 residues. Germline CDR1 SGHRS, CDR2 YFSETQ. The V and J ends lost 7 bases and 3 bases respectively, with 17 bases between them. The CDR3 here is CASWQDPVNYEQYF. The CDR3 bases are TGCGCCAGCTGGCAGGACCCCGTCAACTACGAGCAGTACTTC.

To note about this clonotype: A single base separates this from a much larger clone, so it may be a read error. The V and J genes are TRBV12-3 or TRBV12-4 and TRBJ2-1; 14 bases are a match to TRBD2. The CDR3 is made up of 12 amino acids. V shed 11 bases, J shed 7 bases, and the junction held 1 base outside the gene matches. DNA of the CDR3: TGTGCCGGGACTAGCGGGAGTAATGAGCAGTTCTTC. Amino acids: CAGTSGSNEQFF.

This clonotype showed up many times. Here the CDR3 reads CATSRLSRVGGLYNEQFF. The CDR3 bases are TGTGCCACCAGCAGACTCTCTAGGGTGGGGGGACTCTACAATGAGCAGTTCTTC. The chain joins TRBV15 to TRBJ2-1, with a possible D match to TRBD2 (6 bases). Between the trimmed V and J ends, which lost 2 bases and 3 bases, there was a span of 20 bases. The CDR3 totals 18 residues. The V gene's germline CDR1 is LNHNV and CDR2 YYDKDF (reference sequence).

The chain links TRBV14 to TRBJ2-1; TRBD2 agrees at 10 bases. This CDR3 region has 16 residues. Germline V gene lookup returns CDR1 SGHDN and CDR2 FVKESK. With V trimmed by 3 bases and J by 4 bases, 6 bases remained unmatched. Here the CDR3 reads CASSQWTSGPYNEQFF. CDR3 nucleotides: TGTGCCAGCAGCCAGTGGACTAGCGGACCATACAATGAGCAGTTCTTC.

This clonotype came up many times. The CDR3 nucleotides are TGTGCCACGACGACAGGGACGTACGAGCAGTACTTC. This encodes CATTTGTYEQYF. The V call is TRBV28, the J call TRBJ2-7, with 7 positions matching TRBD1. Germline V gene lookup returns CDR1 MDHEN and CDR2 SYDVKM. Unmatched junction bases numbered 7, after V lost 10 bases and J lost 4 bases. The CDR3 sequence is 12 residues long. Using reference TRBV28 and TRBJ2-7 for the parts outside the CDR3, the full variable domain is DVKVTQSSRYLVKRTGEKVFLECVQDMDHENMFWYRQDPGLGLRLIYFSYDVKMKEKGDIPEGYSVSREKKERFSLILESASTNQTSMYLCATTTGTYEQYFGPGTRLTVT.

This clonotype appeared once. This chain links TRBV7-3 with TRBJ2-2, with 7 bases aligning to TRBD1. Germline V gene data show CDR1 as SGHTA and CDR2 as FQGTGA. This CDR3 region has 15 residues. The V segment lost 5 bases and the J segment 2 bases; nucleotides outside the gene matches: 5. The CDR3 is CASSPTGDNTGELFF. In DNA form, the CDR3 reads TGTGCCAGCAGCCCTACAGGGGACAACACCGGGGAGCTGTTTTTT.

This clonotype showed up just a few times. This rearrangement joins TRBV19 to TRBJ2-2; TRBD2 aligns across 16 bases. Losses at the gene ends were 6 bases for V and 5 bases for J; bases not matched to a gene: 3. Germline V CDR1 and CDR2: LNHDA, SQIVND (reference sequence). CDR3 length equals 16 residues. CDR3: CASRGLAGGETGELFF. CDR3 DNA: TGTGCCAGTAGGGGACTAGCGGGAGGGGAGACCGGGGAGCTGTTTTTT.

This clonotype was observed many times. The gene calls are TRBV20-1 and TRBJ2-3; 13 bases fit TRBD2. Germline CDR1 is DFQATT and CDR2 is SNEGSKA (reference sequence). The CDR3 has 16 amino acids. Germline trimming cut 1 base from V and 2 bases from J; bases unmatched to any gene: 3. This chain's CDR3 is CSARGGLAGITDTQYF. CDR3 nucleotide sequence: TGCAGTGCTAGAGGGGGACTAGCGGGAATCACAGATACGCAGTATTTT.

In its sample, this clonotype was seen a few times. The V and J genes are TRBV5-5 and TRBJ2-2; 10 bases map to TRBD2. Germline assignment: CDR1 SGHKS and CDR2 YYEKEE (reference sequence). CDR3 length equals 15 residues. The ends lost 4 bases at V and 5 bases at J; junction bases unmatched: 5. Written as DNA, the CDR3 is TGTGCCAGCAGCCTAGCGGGAGTGGGGACCGGGGAGCTGTTTTTT. Its translation: CASSLAGVGTGELFF. Looking up the rest from reference TRBV5-5 and TRBJ2-2 gives the full variable domain: DAGVTQSPTHLIKTRGQQVTLRCSPISGHKSVSWYQQVLGQGPQFIFQYYEKEERGRGNFPDRFSARQFPNYSSELNVNALLLGDSALYLCASSLAGVGTGELFFGEGSRLTVL.

Here the CDR3 reads CSARGLAFYEQYF. CDR3 nucleotide sequence: TGCAGTGCTAGGGGACTCGCTTTCTACGAGCAGTACTTC. This sequence joins TRBV20-1 and TRBJ2-7, with D perhaps matching TRBD2 (6 bases). V was clipped by 3 bases and J by 3 bases, with 12 bases between them. CDR1 and CDR2 from the germline V gene are DFQATT and SNEGSKA (reference sequence). The CDR3 consists of 13 residues.

This clonotype was counted at least ten times. This rearrangement joins TRBV12-3 or TRBV12-4 to TRBJ1-4; 7 positions match TRBD1. The CDR3 contains 14 residues. The V gene end was trimmed by 5 bases and the J gene end by 2 bases; junction bases not matched to a gene: 2. The CDR3 nucleotides read TGTGCCAGCAGTCAGGACAGGACTAATGAAAAACTGTTTTTT. It is translated as CASSQDRTNEKLFF.

This clonotype was seen at least ten times. J is TRBJ1-1 and V is TRBV7-9, with TRBD1 as a possible D gene (5 bases). Germline CDR1 reads SEHNR; CDR2 reads FQNEAQ (reference sequence). V lost 7 bases and J 1 base, leaving 13 bases between the germline ends. This CDR3 is built from 14 residues. CDR3 DNA: TGTGCCAGCACCACACAGGAGGCGAACACTGAAGCTTTCTTT. Protein: CASTTQEANTEAFF.

This chain uses TRBV27 with TRBJ1-3; TRBD1 matches 10 bases. The ends lost 6 bases at V and 4 bases at J; junction bases unmatched: 12. The V gene's germline CDR1 is MNHEY and CDR2 SMNVEV (reference sequence). The CDR3 has 17 amino acids. The chain's CDR3 is CASRGDRGRVGGNTIYF. The CDR3 coding sequence is TGTGCCAGCAGGGGCGACAGGGGGCGCGTAGGCGGAAACACCATATATTTT.

Turning to this clonotype: It may be a read error: a sequence one base away is much more abundant. The chain links TRBV2 to TRBJ2-1; the match to TRBD1 covers 9 bases. The V segment lost 7 bases and the J segment 6 bases; nucleotides outside the gene matches: 4. This CDR3 is 13 amino acids long. Germline V gives CDR1 SNHLY, CDR2 FYNNEI. The CDR3 sequence: CASTATGGNEQFF. The CDR3 DNA reads TGTGCCAGCACTGCGACAGGGGGCAATGAGCAGTTCTTC.

The rearrangement links TRBV9 to TRBJ2-2; TRBD1 is a possible D gene (7 bases). The CDR3 runs 17 residues. Germline V gene lookup returns CDR1 SGDLS and CDR2 YYNGEE. V lost 0 bases to trimming and J lost 0 bases, with 12 bases between them. This CDR3 is CASSVVGGTANTGELFF. In nucleotides, the CDR3 is TGTGCCAGCAGCGTAGTAGGAGGGACAGCGAACACCGGGGAGCTGTTTTTT.

The rearrangement joins TRBV10-1 to TRBJ2-1; 13 bases align to TRBD2. The V gene's germline CDR1 is WNHNN and CDR2 SYGVQD (reference sequence). The CDR3 loop spans 15 amino acids. After removal of 2 bases from V and 7 bases from J, the junction contained 2 bases not matched to a gene. This chain's CDR3 is CASSEGTSGKNEQFF. In DNA, the CDR3 is TGCGCCAGCAGTGAGGGGACTAGCGGGAAAAATGAGCAGTTCTTC.

This clonotype was seen ten or more times. The chain employs TRBV28 and TRBJ2-1; 12 positions match TRBD2. Germline V lookup: CDR1 MDHEN, CDR2 SYDVKM. V lost 5 bases to trimming and J lost 6 bases; unmatched junction nucleotides: 5. The CDR3 sequence is 15 residues long. The CDR3 region is CASSILAGGGNEQFF. The CDR3, as DNA: TGTGCCAGCAGTATCCTAGCGGGAGGGGGCAATGAGCAGTTCTTC.

The sample holds many counts of this clonotype. This chain joins TRBV11-2 and TRBJ2-3; D call uncertain. CDR3 length: 16 amino acids. V dropped 4 bases and J dropped 2 bases, with 16 bases sitting between them. Germline CDR1 is SGHAT and CDR2 is FQNNGV. The CDR3 bases are TGTGCCAGCAGCTCCATCCCGACGGCTGTCACAGATACGCAGTATTTT. It translates to CASSSIPTAVTDTQYF.